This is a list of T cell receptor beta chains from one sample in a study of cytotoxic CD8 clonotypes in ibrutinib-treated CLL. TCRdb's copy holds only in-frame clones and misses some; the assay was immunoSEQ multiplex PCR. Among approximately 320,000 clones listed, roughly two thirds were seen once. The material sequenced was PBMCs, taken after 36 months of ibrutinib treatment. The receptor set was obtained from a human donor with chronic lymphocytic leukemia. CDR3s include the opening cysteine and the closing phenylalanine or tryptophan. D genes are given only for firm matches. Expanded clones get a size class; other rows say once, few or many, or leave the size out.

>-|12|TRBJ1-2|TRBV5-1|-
CASSFTGDGYTF
TGCGCCAGCAGCTTCACAGGTGATGGCTACACCTTC
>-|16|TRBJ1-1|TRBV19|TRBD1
CASSPRTGSVNTEAFF
TGTGCCAGTAGTCCCCGGACAGGGAGCGTGAACACTGAAGCTTTCTTT
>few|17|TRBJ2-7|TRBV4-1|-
CASSQDRGDATNYEQYF
TGCGCCAGCAGCCAAGATCGAGGGGACGCTACAAACTACGAGCAGTACTTC
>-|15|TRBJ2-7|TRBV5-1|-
CASSLTHDHSYEQYF
TGCGCCAGCAGCTTGACACACGACCACTCCTACGAGCAGTACTTC
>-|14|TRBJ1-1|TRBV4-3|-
CASSQDGGWAEAFF
TGCGCCAGCAGCCAAGATGGGGGGTGGGCTGAAGCTTTCTTT
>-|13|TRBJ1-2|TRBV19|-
CASSITGGNGYTF
TGTGCCAGTAGTATCACCGGGGGCAATGGCTACACCTTC
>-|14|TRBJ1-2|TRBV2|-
CAIPLLLHRLGYTF
TGTGCCATACCTTTGTTGTTGCACAGACTTGGCTACACCTTC
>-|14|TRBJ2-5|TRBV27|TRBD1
CASGHRGFGETQYF
TGTGCCAGCGGACACAGGGGATTTGGAGAGACCCAGTACTTC
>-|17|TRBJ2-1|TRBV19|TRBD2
CASSIVGLTSGGGEQFF
TGTGCCAGTAGTATAGTAGGCCTTACTAGCGGGGGGGGTGAGCAGTTCTTC
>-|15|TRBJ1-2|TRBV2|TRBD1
CASRPLGQGFGGYTF
TGTGCCAGCAGGCCATTGGGACAGGGGTTCGGTGGCTACACCTTC